The T cell receptor (beta chain) described here comes from a study of blood T cell repertoires in COVID-19. Background on the study: Collection of acute and convalescent COVID-19 samples took place in the United States, Italy and Spain. Sources were T cells, B-cell-depleted T cells, or PBMCs; the material itself was cDNA or gDNA.

In the original workflow: Estimation of nucleated cell counts relied on the amplification of reference gene primers. Here immunoSEQ multiplex PCR was the method, and the copy in TCRdb shows in-frame clones only, minus some. V and J calls and clone size come straight from that table; D and trimming were deduced from the DNA. Of about 180,000 clones in the sample, roughly 86% were seen once. CDR3 size: 13 residues. Trimming cost V 1 base and J 6 bases, with 9 bases left between them. This sequence originates from a woman aged 25 to 39 with active or convalescent COVID-19. The chain recombines TRBV12-3 or TRBV12-4 with TRBJ1-2; D is uncertain. Material for sequencing was peripheral blood. DNA for the CDR3: TGTGCCAGCAGTTTAGGGCCGGGGAATGGCTACACCTTC. It encodes CASSLGPGNGYTF.